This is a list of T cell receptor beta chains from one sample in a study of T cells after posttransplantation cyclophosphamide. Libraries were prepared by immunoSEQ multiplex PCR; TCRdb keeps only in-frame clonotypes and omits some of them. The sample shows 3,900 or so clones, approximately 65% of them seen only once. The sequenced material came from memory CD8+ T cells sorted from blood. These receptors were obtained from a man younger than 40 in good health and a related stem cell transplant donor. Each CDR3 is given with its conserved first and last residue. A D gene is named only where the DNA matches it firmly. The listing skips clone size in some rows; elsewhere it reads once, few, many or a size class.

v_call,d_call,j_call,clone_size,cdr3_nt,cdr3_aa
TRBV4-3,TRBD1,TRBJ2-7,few,TGCGCCAGCAGCCCACGAGGACAGGGGGAGGACGAGCAGTACTTC,CASSPRGQGEDEQYF
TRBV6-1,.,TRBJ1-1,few,TGTGCCAGCAGCCCGGTTGCGGTGAACACTGAAGCTTTCTTT,CASSPVAVNTEAFF
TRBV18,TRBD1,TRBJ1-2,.,TGTGCCAGCTCACCACCGACAGGGGGATGGTATGGCTACACCTTC,CASSPPTGGWYGYTF
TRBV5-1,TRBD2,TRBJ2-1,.,TGCGCCAGCAGCCTAGCGGGGGGGTTCAGTCATGAGCAGTTCTTC,CASSLAGGFSHEQFF
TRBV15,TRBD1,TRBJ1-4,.,TGTGCCACCAGCTTTGAGATCGGACAGGGGGCTGAAAAACTGTTTTTT,CATSFEIGQGAEKLFF
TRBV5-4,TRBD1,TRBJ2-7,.,TGTGCCAGCAGCGTGGGGCCGGCAGGGGGCTACGAGCAGTACTTC,CASSVGPAGGYEQYF
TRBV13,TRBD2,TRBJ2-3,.,TGTGCCAGCAGCTTGACCGGGACTAGCTCTGGAAATACGCAGTATTTT,CASSLTGTSSGNTQYF
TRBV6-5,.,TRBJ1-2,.,TGTGCCAGCAGTCAGGCTAACTATGGCTACACCTTC,CASSQANYGYTF
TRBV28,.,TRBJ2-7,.,TGTGCCAGCAGTTTACCAGGGAACGAGCAGTACTTC,CASSLPGNEQYF
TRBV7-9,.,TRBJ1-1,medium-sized,TGTGCCAGCATGGGCCGTAACACTGAAGCTTTCTTT,CASMGRNTEAFF
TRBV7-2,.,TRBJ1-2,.,TGTGCCAGCAGCTTATATGACTCCCCGGGGGGCGCGGGGGGCTACACCTTC,CASSLYDSPGGAGGYTF
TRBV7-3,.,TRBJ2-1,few,TGTGCCAGCAGCCCAGACAGCTCCTACAATGAGCAGTTCTTC,CASSPDSSYNEQFF
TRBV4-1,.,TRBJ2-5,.,TGCGCCAGCAGCCAAGACGGGGGGTCCGTCAGGGGGACCCAGTACTTC,CASSQDGGSVRGTQYF
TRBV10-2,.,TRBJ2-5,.,TGCGCCAGCAGTGATGTACATTGCGGAGAGACCCAGTACTTC,CASSDVHCGETQYF
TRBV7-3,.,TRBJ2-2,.,TGTGCCAGCAGCTTACAGGGGCGCACCGGGGAGCTGTTTTTT,CASSLQGRTGELFF
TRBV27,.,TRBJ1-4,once,TGTGCCAGCCGAGGAGGGCGCGTCACTAATGAAAAACTGTTTTTT,CASRGGRVTNEKLFF
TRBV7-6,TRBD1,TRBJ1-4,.,TGTGCCAGCAGCCCGAAGACAGGGGCCAATGAAAAACTGTTTTTT,CASSPKTGANEKLFF
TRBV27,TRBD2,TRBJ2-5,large,TGTGCCAGCAGTTTTCAACGGGGGGGCGGAGAGACCCAGTACTTC,CASSFQRGGGETQYF
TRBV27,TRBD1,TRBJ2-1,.,TGTGCCAGCAGTTCCACAGGGGGCTACAATGAGCAGTTCTTC,CASSSTGGYNEQFF
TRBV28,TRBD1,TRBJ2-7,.,TGTGCCAGCAGCCTCAACCTGGGGGACAGGCAACGCGAGCAGTACTTC,CASSLNLGDRQREQYF
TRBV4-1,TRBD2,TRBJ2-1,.,TGCGCCAGCAGCCCTGCGGGAGGGTCAGGGGAGCAGTTCTTC,CASSPAGGSGEQFF
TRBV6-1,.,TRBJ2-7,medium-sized,TGTGCCAGCAGTGAAGCGCTACAGGGATTGTCCTACGAGCAGTACTTC,CASSEALQGLSYEQYF
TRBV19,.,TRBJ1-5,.,TGTGCCAGCAGTATAGCACCGCGGAATAGCAATCAGCCCCAGCATTTT,CASSIAPRNSNQPQHF
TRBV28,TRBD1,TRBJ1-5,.,TGTGCCAGCAGTTTGGGACAGGGCAATCAGCCCCAGCATTTT,CASSLGQGNQPQHF
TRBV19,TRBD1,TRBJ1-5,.,TGTGCCAGTAGTAAGGACAGGGGAGGACGGCCCCAGCATTTT,CASSKDRGGRPQHF
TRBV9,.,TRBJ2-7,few,TGTGCCAGCAGTTTCGAGCAGGGGACGGCATACGAGCAGTACTTC,CASSFEQGTAYEQYF
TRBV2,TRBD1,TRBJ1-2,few,TGTGCCAGCACAGGGGGCTTAGGGAGCTATGGCTACACCTTC,CASTGGLGSYGYTF
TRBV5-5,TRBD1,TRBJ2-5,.,TGTGCCAGCAGGCTTTTACAGGGGGGCCAAGAGACCCAGTACTTC,CASRLLQGGQETQYF
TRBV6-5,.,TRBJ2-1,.,TGTGCCAGCAGTTCCCGGACGGAGGAAACGATAAATGAGCAGTTCTTC,CASSSRTEETINEQFF
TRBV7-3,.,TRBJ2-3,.,TGTGCCAGCAGCCGCCGGGACACTAGCACAGATACGCAGTATTTT,CASSRRDTSTDTQYF
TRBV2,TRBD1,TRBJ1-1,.,TGTGCCGCCTGGGACAGTTCCACTGAAGCTTTCTTT,CAAWDSSTEAFF
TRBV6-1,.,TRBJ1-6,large,TGTGCCAGCAGTGAACGGACACTTGATAATTCACCCCTCCACTTT,CASSERTLDNSPLHF
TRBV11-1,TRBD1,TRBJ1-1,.,TGTGCCAGCAGCATGGACAGGGGAATGGAAGCTTTCTTT,CASSMDRGMEAFF
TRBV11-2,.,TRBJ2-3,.,TGTGCCAGCAGCTCATCACAGGGCACAGATACGCAGTATTTT,CASSSSQGTDTQYF
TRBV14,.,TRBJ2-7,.,TGTGCCAGCAGCCAAGGTATCTCCTACGAGCAGTACTTC,CASSQGISYEQYF
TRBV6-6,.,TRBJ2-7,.,TGTGCCAGCAGTTCTTTCGGCGGGGTCCGTGACGAGCAGTACTTC,CASSSFGGVRDEQYF
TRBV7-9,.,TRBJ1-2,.,TGTGCCAGCAGCTTAGCAAACAGGGATGGCTACACCTTC,CASSLANRDGYTF
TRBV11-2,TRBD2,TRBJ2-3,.,TGTGCCAGCAGCATTACTAGCGGGGGGGCTACCTTAAGCACAGATACGCAGTATTTT,CASSITSGGATLSTDTQYF
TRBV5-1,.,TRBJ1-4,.,TGCGCCAGCAGTTCCCCGGGAGGTGATGAAAAACTGTTTTTT,CASSSPGGDEKLFF
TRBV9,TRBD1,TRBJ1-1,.,TGTGCCAGCAGCGCCCGGGACAGCGTTCGCCCGAGGTTGAACACTGAAGCTTTCTTT,CASSARDSVRPRLNTEAFF
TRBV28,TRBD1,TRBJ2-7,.,TGTGCCAGCAGTCATCCCTATCGCCGGGACAGGGGGTTGGAGCAGTACTTC,CASSHPYRRDRGLEQYF
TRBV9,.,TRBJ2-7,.,TGTGCCAGCAGCATCGAACAGGAGACGGCCTACGAGCAGTACTTC,CASSIEQETAYEQYF
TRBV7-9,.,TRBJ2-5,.,TGTGCCAGCAGCCCAAACTGGGCCCAGAATCCCTTAGAGACCCAGTACTTC,CASSPNWAQNPLETQYF
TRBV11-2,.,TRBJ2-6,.,TGTGCCAGCAGCTTCCACGGGAAATTGTCCTCTGGGGCCAACGTCCTGACTTTC,CASSFHGKLSSGANVLTF
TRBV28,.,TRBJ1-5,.,TGTGCCAGCAGTTTAGGGCAGGGGAACCAGCCCCAGCATTTT,CASSLGQGNQPQHF
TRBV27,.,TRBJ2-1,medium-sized,TGTGCCAGCAGTCCATACCTCGGGGGCTACAATGAGCAGTTCTTC,CASSPYLGGYNEQFF
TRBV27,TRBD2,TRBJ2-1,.,TGTGCCAGCAGGCTGACTAGCGGGGGGGCTGCCTACAATGAGCAGTTCTTC,CASRLTSGGAAYNEQFF
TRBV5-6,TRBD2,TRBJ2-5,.,TGTGCCAGCAGCTTGGCCGGGCGGGGGGCCAGGGAGACCCAGTACTTC,CASSLAGRGARETQYF
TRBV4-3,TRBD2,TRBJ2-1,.,TGCGCCAGCAGCCAAGAGGTTGCGGGGGGGCGCTACAATGAGCAGTTCTTC,CASSQEVAGGRYNEQFF
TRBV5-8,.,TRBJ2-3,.,TGTGCCAGCAGCTTGGCCTCAGCGCCCGGGCCAGGGGGCACAGATACGCAGTATTTT,CASSLASAPGPGGTDTQYF
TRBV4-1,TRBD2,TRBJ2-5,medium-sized,TGCGCCAGCAGCGCTCTAGCGGGGGCTCAAGAGACCCAGTACTTC,CASSALAGAQETQYF
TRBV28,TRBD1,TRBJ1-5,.,TGTGCCAGCAGTTCTGGACAGGGTAATCAGCCCCAGCATTTT,CASSSGQGNQPQHF
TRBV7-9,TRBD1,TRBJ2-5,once,TGTGCCAGCAGCTCCAATCAGGGGGCGACCCAGTACTTC,CASSSNQGATQYF
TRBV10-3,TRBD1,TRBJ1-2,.,TGTGCCATCAGTGAGGCTGGGACAGGGGGCAAGGATGGCTACACCTTC,CAISEAGTGGKDGYTF
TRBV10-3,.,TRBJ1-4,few,TGTGCCACCGGCCGACAGAGGAATGAAAAACTGTTTTTT,CATGRQRNEKLFF
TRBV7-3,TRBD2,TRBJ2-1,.,TGTGCCAGCAGCCTTACTAGCGGGGGACTTTGGGATGAGCAGTTCTTC,CASSLTSGGLWDEQFF
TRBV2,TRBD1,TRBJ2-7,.,TGTGCCAGCAGCATCGGACAGGGGACGGCCTACGAGCAGTACTTC,CASSIGQGTAYEQYF
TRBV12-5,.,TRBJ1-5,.,TGTGCTAGTGGTTTGGTACACCCGGGGGGTAGCAATCAGCCCCAGCATTTT,CASGLVHPGGSNQPQHF
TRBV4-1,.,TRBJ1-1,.,TGCGCCAGCAGCCAAGACCAGGGAATCGTTGAAGCTTTCTTT,CASSQDQGIVEAFF